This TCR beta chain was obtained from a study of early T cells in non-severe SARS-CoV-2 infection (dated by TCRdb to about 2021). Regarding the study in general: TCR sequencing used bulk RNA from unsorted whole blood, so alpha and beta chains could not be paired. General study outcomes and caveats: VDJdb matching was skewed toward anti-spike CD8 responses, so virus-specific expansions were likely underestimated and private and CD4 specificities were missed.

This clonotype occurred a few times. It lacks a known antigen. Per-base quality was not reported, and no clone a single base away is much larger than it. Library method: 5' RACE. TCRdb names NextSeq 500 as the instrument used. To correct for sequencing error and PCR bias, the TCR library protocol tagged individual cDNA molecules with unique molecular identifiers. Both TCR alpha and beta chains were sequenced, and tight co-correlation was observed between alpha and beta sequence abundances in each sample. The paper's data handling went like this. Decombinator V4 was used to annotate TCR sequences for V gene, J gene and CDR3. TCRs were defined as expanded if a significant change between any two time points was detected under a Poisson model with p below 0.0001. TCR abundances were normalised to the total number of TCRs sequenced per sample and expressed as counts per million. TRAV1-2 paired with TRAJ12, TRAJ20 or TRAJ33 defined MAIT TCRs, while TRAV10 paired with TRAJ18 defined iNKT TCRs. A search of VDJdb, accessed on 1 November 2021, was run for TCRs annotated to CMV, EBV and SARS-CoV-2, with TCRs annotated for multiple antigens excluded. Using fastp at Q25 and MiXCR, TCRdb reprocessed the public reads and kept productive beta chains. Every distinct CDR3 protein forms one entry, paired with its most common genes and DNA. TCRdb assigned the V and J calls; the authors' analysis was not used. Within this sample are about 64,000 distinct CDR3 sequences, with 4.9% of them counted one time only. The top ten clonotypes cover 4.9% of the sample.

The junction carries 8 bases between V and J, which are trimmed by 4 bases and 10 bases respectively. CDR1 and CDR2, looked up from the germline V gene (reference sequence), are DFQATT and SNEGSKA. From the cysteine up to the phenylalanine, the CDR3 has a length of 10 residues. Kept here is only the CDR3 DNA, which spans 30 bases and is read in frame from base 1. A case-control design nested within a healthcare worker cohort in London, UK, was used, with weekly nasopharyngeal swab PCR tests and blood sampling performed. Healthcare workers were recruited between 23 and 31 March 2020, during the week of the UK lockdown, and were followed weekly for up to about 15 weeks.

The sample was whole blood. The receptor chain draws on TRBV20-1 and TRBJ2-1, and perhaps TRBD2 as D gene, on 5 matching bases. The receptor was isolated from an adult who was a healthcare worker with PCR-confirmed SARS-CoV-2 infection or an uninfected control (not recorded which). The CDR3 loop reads CSANTREQFF. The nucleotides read TGCAGTGCTAATACTAGGGAGCAGTTCTTC.